The 18 T cell receptor beta chains below come from one sample, sequenced in a study of T cells in Graves' hyperthyroidism and ophthalmopathy. TCR beta CDR3 sequences were amplified from RNA transcripts. With the HTBI primer set, the TCR CDR3 went through a first round of RT-PCR. TCRdb processed the multiplex PCR reads anew with MiXCR; each CDR3 protein has one entry. The data contain roughly 570,000 distinct CDR3 sequences, approximately 15% of them singletons. Sequencing input: blood. All receptors derive from a young woman with Graves' hyperthyroidism.

This clonotype was found many times. The rearrangement uses TRBV2 and TRBJ2-7; D assignment may be TRBD1 or TRBD2 (5 bases each). Germline assignment: CDR1 SNHLY and CDR2 FYNNEI. The CDR3 is made up of 16 amino acids. The germline V and J ends were trimmed by 6 bases and 1 base, with 19 bases remaining between them. This CDR3 reads CASSDNSRGQSYEQYF. The CDR3 DNA sequence: TGTGCCAGCAGCGACAATTCGAGGGGCCAATCCTACGAGCAGTACTTC. Full variable domain (rest looked up from reference TRBV2 and TRBJ2-7): EPEVTQTPSHQVTQMGQEVILRCVPISNHLYFYWYRQILGQKVEFLVSFYNNEISEKSEIFDDQFSVERPDGSNFTLKIRSTKLEDSAMYFCASSDNSRGQSYEQYFGPGTRLTVT.

This clonotype was counted at least ten times. The genes are TRBV27 and TRBJ2-7; D might be TRBD1 (5 bases). The CDR3 loop spans 15 amino acids. The germline V gene encodes CDR1 MNHEY and CDR2 SMNVEV (reference sequence). V was trimmed by 0 bases and J by 6 bases, leaving 15 bases between them. The CDR3 is CASSLSGQGRGEQYF. Here the CDR3 DNA reads TGTGCCAGCAGTTTATCTGGCCAGGGTCGAGGCGAGCAGTACTTC.

This clonotype was seen repeatedly, ten times or more. DNA of the CDR3: TGTGCCAGCAGCTTGGGAGGGGGCTGGGAGAACACTGAAGCTTTCTTT. Its protein is CASSLGGGWENTEAFF. The chain is built from TRBV5-5 and TRBJ1-1; 7 nucleotides agree with TRBD1. Losses at the gene ends were 0 bases for V and 1 base for J; bases not matched to a gene: 6. The CDR3 has 16 residues. CDR1 SGHKS and CDR2 YYEKEE come from the germline V gene (reference sequence).

The chain carries TRBV18 and TRBJ2-1; 8 bases match TRBD1. This CDR3 is built from 17 residues. With 0 bases clipped from V and 4 bases from J, the junction kept 8 bases outside the gene matches. Germline V CDR1 and CDR2: KGHSH, LQKENI. The CDR3 region is CASSPPLSGQAYNEQFF. The CDR3 region has the DNA TGTGCCAGCTCACCACCGTTATCGGGACAGGCATACAATGAGCAGTTCTTC.

This clonotype was recorded at least ten times. The CDR3 loop reads CAIGGADYSNQPQHF. CDR3 nucleotides: TGTGCCATTGGCGGGGCAGACTATAGCAATCAGCCCCAGCATTTT. This chain joins TRBV7-9 and TRBJ1-5; a possible D gene is TRBD1 (5 bases). This CDR3 comprises 15 residues. From germline, CDR1 is SEHNR and CDR2 FQNEAQ (reference sequence). V gave up 10 bases and J gave up 0 bases, with 16 bases separating them.

This chain connects TRBV6-1 to TRBJ2-7, with 11 bases lining up with TRBD2. CDR3 length equals 15 residues. After removal of 6 bases from V and 4 bases from J, the junction contained 8 bases not matched to a gene. Germline lookup yields CDR1 MNHNS and CDR2 SASEGT. The CDR3 nucleotides read TGTGCCAGCAGCAGAGTTAGCGGGAGGGTATACGAGCAGTACTTC. Amino acid sequence: CASSRVSGRVYEQYF.

The table lists this clonotype with many counts. The chain uses TRBV6-1 and TRBJ1-5; 8 positions agree with TRBD1. The CDR3 totals 16 residues. Trimming at V came to 2 bases and at J to 2 bases, leaving 5 bases not matched to a gene. The germline CDR1 and CDR2 sequences are MNHNS and SASEGT. In DNA form, the CDR3 reads TGTGCCAGCAGTGAACAAACAGGGGGGGGCAATCAGCCCCAGCATTTT. Protein: CASSEQTGGGNQPQHF.

The chain recombines TRBV5-1 with TRBJ1-4, with no clear D. Germline values: CDR1 SGHRS, CDR2 YFSETQ. V shed 4 bases and J shed 3 bases, with 13 bases lying between them. The CDR3 is 15 amino acids. The CDR3 nucleotides read TGCGCCAGCAGCGGCCTAGACGGACCTAATGAAAAACTGTTTTTT. Its translation is CASSGLDGPNEKLFF.

This clonotype has a count of ten or more. This chain links TRBV20-1 with TRBJ2-3, with 7 bases matching TRBD2. The germline V gene has CDR1 DFQATT and CDR2 SNEGSKA (reference sequence). V was clipped by 7 bases and J by 4 bases; unmatched bases: 8. The CDR3 is made up of 13 amino acids. The CDR3 sequence: CSGETGGPDTQYF. The CDR3 coding sequence is TGCAGTGGGGAAACGGGAGGACCAGATACGCAGTATTTT.

This clonotype was seen a handful of times. This chain connects TRBV2 to TRBJ1-3, with D perhaps TRBD1 (5 bases). CDR1 SNHLY and CDR2 FYNNEI come from the germline V gene. V was cut by 8 bases and J by 0 bases, with 14 bases left in between. The CDR3 contains 15 residues. The chain's CDR3 is CASERGLRSGNTIYF. CDR3 DNA: TGTGCCAGCGAAAGGGGTTTACGCTCTGGAAACACCATATATTTT.

In its sample, this clonotype was seen many times. The genes are TRBV11-2 and TRBJ2-2; TRBD1 or TRBD2 may be the D gene (5 bases each). The germline V and J ends were trimmed by 5 bases and 0 bases, with 10 bases remaining between them. Germline lookup yields CDR1 SGHAT and CDR2 FQNNGV. The CDR3 contains 15 residues. In DNA, the CDR3 is TGTGCCAGCAGCGTTGGGACGGCGAACACCGGGGAGCTGTTTTTT. This codes for CASSVGTANTGELFF.

This clonotype was observed at least ten times. The chain has TRBV20-1 and TRBJ2-7, with TRBD1 identical over 7 bases. V dropped 1 base and J dropped 6; count of bases not matched to a gene: 3. The germline gives CDR1 DFQATT, CDR2 SNEGSKA (reference sequence). CDR3 length equals 12 residues. The CDR3 loop is CSARGQGGEQYF. The CDR3 nucleotides read TGCAGTGCTAGAGGACAGGGTGGCGAGCAGTACTTC.

V is TRBV4-1 and J is TRBJ2-2, with 11 bases identical to TRBD2. The V segment lost 4 bases and the J segment 5 bases; nucleotides outside the gene matches: 15. This CDR3 is built from 19 residues. Germline assignment: CDR1 MGHRA and CDR2 YSYEKL. The CDR3 DNA reads TGCGCCAGCAGCCCCCGGGGGGTAGCGGGAGGGCCGGGTACCGGGGAGCTGTTTTTT. This codes for CASSPRGVAGGPGTGELFF.

This clonotype has ten or more counts. This rearrangement joins TRBV12-5 to TRBJ2-2; either TRBD1 or TRBD2 may fit D (5 bases each). In germline, CDR1 is LGHNT, CDR2 FRNRAP. The CDR3 contains 15 residues. The V end was cut by 3 bases, the J end by 1 base, with 9 bases between. The CDR3: CASGFGTENTGELFF. The CDR3 DNA follows: TGTGCTAGTGGTTTTGGGACGGAGAACACCGGGGAGCTGTTTTTT.

On this clonotype: A much bigger clone sits one base away, suggesting this may be a read error. The rearrangement uses TRBV28 and TRBJ2-7; no firm D call. There are 13 residues in the CDR3. V gave up 2 bases and J gave up 5 bases, with 10 bases separating them. Germline V lookup: CDR1 MDHEN, CDR2 SYDVKM. The CDR3 DNA follows: TGTGCCAGCAGTTTACCTGGTTCCCACGAGCAGTACTTC. Its translation is CASSLPGSHEQYF.

This clonotype was recorded a few times. This rearrangement joins TRBV11-2 to TRBJ2-1; 8 positions match TRBD2. The J segment lost 8 bases and the V segment lost 3 bases, leaving 9 bases of the junction unmatched. The CDR3 sequence is 15 residues long. CDR1 is SGHAT and CDR2 is FQNNGV in the germline V gene. CDR3 DNA: TGTGCCAGCAGCTTGGGGGCGGGGGGCCGTCATGAGCAGTTCTTC. It specifies CASSLGAGGRHEQFF.

This clonotype was recorded many times. The rearrangement joins TRBV29-1 to TRBJ1-1; a possible D gene is TRBD1 (5 bases). The CDR3 length is 14 residues. Per germline, CDR1 SQVTM and CDR2 ANQGSEA. Between the trimmed V and J ends, which lost 6 bases and 2 bases, there was a span of 16 bases. CDR3 loop: CSVQVLAINTEAFF. CDR3 nucleotide sequence: TGCAGCGTACAGGTCCTAGCGATCAACACTGAAGCTTTCTTT.

This clonotype was recorded many times. An end of the junction does not agree with germline; a read error may underlie this. The chain carries TRBV5-1 and TRBJ2-3, with TRBD2 matching 13 bases. Germline V CDR1 and CDR2: SGHRS, YFSETQ. CDR3 size: 15 residues. Here the CDR3 reads CASSLGLAGADTQYF. In DNA, the CDR3 is TGTGCCAGCAGTCTCGGACTAGCGGGAGCAGATACGCAGTATTTT.